This section outlines one T cell receptor (beta chain) sequence together with its context. Its antigen is as yet unknown. The data belong to a study of T cell responses to AZD1222 COVID-19 vaccine. Repertoires were generated with immunoSEQ multiplex PCR, while TCRdb's copy carries only in-frame clones and drops some. The sample carries more than 95,000 clones, 85% to 90% recorded once. General study points: Baseline seropositivity characterized only a handful of AZD1222 recipients.

The sequence was obtained from an adult who received the AZD1222 COVID-19 vaccine. Sequenced material: peripheral blood, taken 28 days after the second AZD1222 dose.

The DNA for the CDR3 is TGTGCCAGCAGTCCAGACAGCCCTGAAGCTTTCTTT. It specifies CASSPDSPEAFF. The V call is TRBV11-2, the J call TRBJ1-1, with D tentatively TRBD1 (5 bases). Between the trimmed V and J ends, which lost 6 bases and 6 bases, there was a span of 11 bases. The CDR3 is 12 residues long. Germline CDR1 SGHAT, CDR2 FQNNGV.